The T cell receptor (beta chain) described here comes from a study of human T cells and chemical hapten exposure. Study details: 2% DPC applied to an approximately 2 cm by approximately 2 cm arm area sensitized donors.

CDR1 and CDR2 from the germline V gene are SQVTM and ANQGSEA. There are 15 residues in the CDR3. The V end was cut by 5 bases, the J end by 6 bases, with 19 bases between. This clonotype was recorded many times. The time point denotes: patch test 2, 6 weeks after DPC sensitization. This sample's treatment: therapeutic diphenylcyclopropenone sensitization with weekly scalp DPC. TCRdb reprocessed the RACE reads with MiXCR, giving one entry per CDR3 protein. The table lists approximately 350,000 distinct CDR3 sequences, about 6.9% of them singletons. The TCR comes from a woman aged 18-29 years with alopecia areata. Some clones in this sample may be carry-over from other donors' samples. Sample: whole blood, taken in connection with sensitization to the hapten diphenylcyclopropenone (DPC). V and J are TRBV29-1 and TRBJ2-2; possibly TRBD1 or TRBD2 for D (6 bases each). CDR3 DNA sequence: TGCAGCGTTCCTACCAGGGGCGGGGTGCCCGGGGAGCTGTTTTTT. Protein: CSVPTRGGVPGELFF.